The text below deals with one T cell receptor (beta chain). This sample is drawn from a study of Ad26.COV2.S vaccination and SARS-CoV-2 variants. As to treatment: some 20 received Ad26.COV2.S at low or high dose, single or two shots; a few received placebo; per-sample allocation not given. All samples were drawn on day 63, counting from the first vaccine or placebo injection. Data came from immunoSEQ multiplex PCR; TCRdb stores just in-frame clones and leaves some out. The sample has around 450,000 clones, about 91% seen once. This specimen was peripheral blood, taken in a trial of Ad26.COV2.S vaccine versus placebo. The source of this sequence is a person between 18 and 60 years old who received the Ad26.COV2.S COVID-19 vaccine or a placebo.

The CDR3 loop reads CASSYSSKGVHEQYF. The CDR3 region has the DNA TGTGCCAGCAGTTACTCGAGTAAAGGAGTCCACGAGCAGTACTTC. This chain connects TRBV6-5 to TRBJ2-7; D is undetermined. V was trimmed by 0 bases and J by 5 bases, leaving 14 bases between them. In germline, CDR1 is MNHEY, CDR2 SVGAGI. The CDR3 length is 15 residues.